This is a list of T cell receptor beta chains from one sample in a study of identical twins. One entry per CDR3 protein results from TCRdb running MiXCR on the 5' RACE reads. The sample carries approximately 490,000 distinct CDR3 sequences, about a fifth recorded once. The same specimen was also included in a second study, on yellow fever vaccine responses in identical twins.

Material for sequencing was CD4+ T cells sorted from blood. Receptors originate from a woman younger than 35 in good health. The CDR3 runs from the conserved cysteine through the conserved F or W. Each record gives: D gene, clone size, V gene, J gene, CDR3 protein, CDR3 DNA. D genes are given only for firm matches. Size is omitted from some rows. Given values are once, few, many or a class for expanded clones.

>TRBD2|.|TRBV11-3|TRBJ2-5
CASSPGLAEKETQYF
TGTGCCAGCAGCCCGGGACTAGCGGAGAAAGAGACCCAGTACTTC
>.|.|TRBV6-5|TRBJ2-3
CASSSPGLSDTQYF
TGTGCCAGCAGTTCTCCGGGACTTTCAGATACGCAGTATTTT
>.|few|TRBV4-2|TRBJ1-4
CASSQEDPIPKLFF
TGTGCCAGCAGCCAAGAGGACCCAATTCCGAAACTGTTTTTT
>TRBD2|few|TRBV3-1|TRBJ2-5
CASSLAGVGVQETQYF
TGTGCCAGCAGCCTCGCGGGAGTCGGGGTTCAAGAGACCCAGTACTTC
>.|.|TRBV21-1|TRBJ2-4
CASSIRDRNIQYF
TGTGCCAGCAGCATCCGGGACAGAAACATTCAGTACTTC
>.|few|TRBV5-6|TRBJ1-6
CASSLWSGLAYNSPLHF
TGTGCCAGCAGCCTTTGGTCCGGTCTGGCCTATAATTCACCCCTCCACTTT
>.|few|TRBV12-3/TRBV12-4|TRBJ2-5
CASSLGVGALQETQYF
TGTGCCAGCAGTTTAGGTGTGGGGGCCCTCCAAGAGACCCAGTACTTC
>TRBD1|few|TRBV20-1|TRBJ2-1
CSARGGTGRYNEQFF
TGCAGTGCTAGAGGGGGGACAGGGAGGTACAATGAGCAGTTCTTC
>.|once|TRBV24-1|TRBJ1-5
CATRGSGNQPQHF
TGTGCCACGAGGGGGTCTGGCAATCAGCCCCAGCATTTT
>TRBD2|few|TRBV4-2|TRBJ2-1
CASSAKLAELPSYNEQFF
TGTGCCAGCAGCGCCAAACTAGCGGAGTTGCCATCCTACAATGAGCAGTTCTTC
>TRBD1|.|TRBV6-1|TRBJ2-1
CASSESLGQGYNEQFF
TGTGCCAGCAGTGAAAGTCTGGGACAGGGCTACAATGAGCAGTTCTTC
>TRBD2|.|TRBV25-1|TRBJ2-7
CASSEGSGRVWEQYF
TGTGCCAGCAGTGAAGGGAGCGGGAGGGTTTGGGAGCAGTACTTC
>TRBD1|once|TRBV12-3/TRBV12-4|TRBJ2-7
CASVGQGADEQYF
TGTGCCAGCGTAGGACAGGGGGCCGACGAGCAGTACTTC
>.|.|TRBV6-1|TRBJ2-3
CASRQGRSTDTQYF
TGTGCCAGCAGGCAGGGGAGGAGCACAGATACGCAGTATTTT
>TRBD1|.|TRBV7-9|TRBJ2-3
CASRTGTGYTDTQYF
TGTGCCAGCAGGACCGGGACAGGATACACAGATACGCAGTATTTT
>.|.|TRBV5-6|TRBJ2-5
CASSLLGSETQYF
TGTGCCAGCAGCTTACTGGGTTCAGAGACCCAGTACTTC
>.|few|TRBV6-2/TRBV6-3|TRBJ1-6
CASSYKGYNSPLHF
TGTGCCAGCAGTTACAAGGGGTACAATTCACCCCTCCACTTT
>.|.|TRBV24-1|TRBJ2-6
CATSDPPHSSGANVLTF
TGTGCCACCAGTGATCCCCCCCACAGCTCTGGGGCCAACGTCCTGACTTTC
>TRBD2|once|TRBV25-1|TRBJ2-5
CASSDPSGGARETQYF
TGTGCCAGCAGTGACCCTAGCGGGGGGGCCAGAGAGACCCAGTACTTC
>.|.|TRBV6-2/TRBV6-3|TRBJ1-5
CASSSHQPQHF
TGTGCCAGCAGTTCCCATCAGCCCCAGCATTTT
>.|.|TRBV15|TRBJ2-5
CATSRDPPGSETQYF
TGTGCCACCAGCAGAGATCCCCCCGGTTCGGAGACCCAGTACTTC
>.|.|TRBV7-9|TRBJ1-1
CASSSQALGVNTEAFF
TGTGCCAGCAGCTCGCAGGCCCTAGGGGTGAACACTGAAGCTTTCTTT
>.|.|TRBV2|TRBJ2-3
CASSHLDTQYF
TGTGCCAGCAGTCATTTGGATACGCAGTATTTT
>TRBD1|.|TRBV5-1|TRBJ2-5
CASSWGRGPETQYF
TGCGCCAGCAGCTGGGGCAGGGGGCCGGAGACCCAGTACTTC
>TRBD1|.|TRBV20-1|TRBJ2-2
CSAPPDRGNTGELFF
TGCAGTGCTCCCCCGGACAGGGGGAATACCGGGGAGCTGTTTTTT
>TRBD2|.|TRBV5-1|TRBJ2-3
CASNNRHSSSGGTSTDTQYF
TGCGCCAGCAACAACCGACATTCGTCTAGCGGGGGGACTAGCACAGATACGCAGTATTTT
>TRBD2|.|TRBV6-4|TRBJ2-2
CASRAGVQTGELFF
TGTGCCAGCAGAGCGGGAGTTCAGACCGGGGAGCTGTTTTTT
>.|.|TRBV6-1|TRBJ1-6
CASSEEGGIGNSPLHF
TGTGCCAGCAGTGAAGAGGGTGGAATCGGTAATTCACCCCTCCACTTT
>.|many|TRBV6-5|TRBJ2-3
CASSYGGSTDTQYF
TGTGCCAGCAGTTACGGGGGAAGCACAGATACGCAGTATTTT
>TRBD2|.|TRBV11-2|TRBJ2-1
CASSLGGTSGRFHEQFF
TGTGCCAGCAGCTTAGGGGGGACTAGCGGGAGGTTCCATGAGCAGTTCTTC
>.|.|TRBV18|TRBJ1-4
CASSPMMNVGEKLFF
TGTGCCAGCTCACCAATGATGAACGTTGGGGAAAAACTGTTTTTT
>.|few|TRBV2|TRBJ2-7
CASRRDISYEQYF
TGTGCCAGCAGGAGGGACATCTCCTACGAGCAGTACTTC
>.|.|TRBV20-1|TRBJ1-4
CSARDGVRWEEKLFF
TGCAGTGCTAGAGATGGCGTACGTTGGGAAGAAAAACTGTTTTTT
>.|few|TRBV27|TRBJ2-5
CASKMRGQETQYF
TGTGCCAGCAAAATGAGGGGACAAGAGACCCAGTACTTC
>.|.|TRBV15|TRBJ1-5
CATSRDGIQFSNQPQHF
TGTGCCACCAGCAGAGATGGGATTCAATTTAGCAATCAGCCCCAGCATTTT
>TRBD1|once|TRBV2|TRBJ1-1
CASGRDRGTEAFF
TGTGCCAGCGGCAGGGACAGGGGGACTGAAGCTTTCTTT
>.|.|TRBV11-2|TRBJ1-4
CASSTQGSNEKLFF
TGTGCCAGCAGCACACAGGGATCTAATGAAAAACTGTTTTTT
>.|many|TRBV7-8|TRBJ1-4
CASSLSATNEKLFF
TGTGCCAGCAGCTTATCTGCAACTAATGAAAAACTGTTTTTT
>TRBD2|few|TRBV5-1|TRBJ2-1
CASSLELAGVHEQFF
TGCGCCAGCAGCTTGGAATTAGCGGGAGTCCATGAGCAGTTCTTC
>TRBD1|.|TRBV24-1|TRBJ2-3
CATSDPGTGASTDTQYF
TGTGCCACCAGTGACCCCGGGACAGGGGCGAGCACAGATACGCAGTATTTT
>TRBD1|few|TRBV6-5|TRBJ1-1
CASSYGTWTGKNTEAFF
TGTGCCAGCAGTTACGGGACCTGGACAGGGAAGAACACTGAAGCTTTCTTT